These 28 T cell receptor beta chains originate from one sample sequenced in a study of blood T cell repertoires in COVID-19. The method was immunoSEQ multiplex PCR; TCRdb's version includes in-frame clones alone and lacks a portion of them. The repertoire holds about 260,000 clones, with around 90% as singletons. The source material was peripheral blood. These receptors were obtained from a human donor in a cohort sampled during active COVID-19.

This clone came up once. The chain employs TRBV30 and TRBJ2-7; a possible D gene is TRBD2 (6 bases). There are 11 residues in the CDR3. Trimming left V 2 bases short and J 7 bases short, with 9 bases between. Germline values: CDR1 GTSNPN, CDR2 SVGIG (reference sequence). The CDR3 loop is CAWSLGREQYF. The CDR3 DNA follows: TGTGCCTGGAGTTTAGGGAGGGAGCAGTACTTC. Full variable domain (outside the CDR3, taken from reference TRBV30 and TRBJ2-7): SQTIHQWPATLVQPVGSPLSLECTVEGTSNPNLYWYRQAAGRGLQLLFYSVGIGQISSEVPQNLSASRPQDRQFILSSKKLLLSDSGFYLCAWSLGREQYFGPGTRLTVT.

The rearrangement links TRBV5-4 to TRBJ1-2, with 9 bases matching TRBD1. Germline-derived CDR1 and CDR2 are SGHNT and YYREEE (reference sequence). CDR3 length equals 15 residues. J gave up 6 bases and V 0 bases, and 6 bases lay outside the gene matches. The CDR3 sequence is CASSLAGTGSHGYTF. CDR3 sequence (DNA): TGTGCCAGCAGCTTGGCCGGGACAGGGAGCCATGGCTACACCTTC. The whole variable domain, remainder taken from reference TRBV5-4 and TRBJ1-2, is ETGVTQSPTHLIKTRGQQVTLRCSSQSGHNTVSWYQQALGQGPQFIFQYYREEENGRGNFPPRFSGLQFPNYSSELNVNALELDDSALYLCASSLAGTGSHGYTFGSGTRLTVV.

In this sample, this clone turned up a few times. The CDR3 region is CASSPGTDYEQYF. Written as DNA, the CDR3 is TGTGCCAGCAGCCCCGGGACAGACTACGAGCAGTACTTC. The rearrangement links TRBV7-9 to TRBJ2-7, with 7 bases lining up with TRBD1. In germline, CDR1 is SEHNR, CDR2 FQNEAQ (reference sequence). The CDR3 spans 13 residues. The V gene end was trimmed by 5 bases and the J gene end by 3 bases; junction bases not matched to a gene: 4.

The rearrangement joins TRBV28 to TRBJ2-1, with 13 bases fitting TRBD2. CDR3 length: 18 amino acids. CDR1 MDHEN and CDR2 SYDVKM come from the germline V gene. The V and J ends lost 1 base and 0 bases, in that order; junction bases with no gene match: 3. The CDR3 spells CASSLSGLAGSSYNEQFF. CDR3 nucleotide sequence: TGTGCCAGCAGTTTATCGGGACTAGCGGGGAGCTCCTACAATGAGCAGTTCTTC.

The CDR3 nucleotides are TGTGCCAGCTCACCACAAGGGGACAGGGGAGCATGGGGGGCCAACGTCCTGACTTTC. Protein product: CASSPQGDRGAWGANVLTF. The rearrangement uses TRBV18 and TRBJ2-6; 10 bases align to TRBD1. Germline V gives CDR1 KGHSH, CDR2 LQKENI. The CDR3 runs to 19 residues. With V trimmed by 1 base and J by 4 bases, 10 bases remained unmatched. Together with reference TRBV18 and TRBJ2-6, the CDR3 gives the full variable domain: NAGVMQNPRHLVRRRGQEARLRCSPMKGHSHVYWYRQLPEEGLKFMVYLQKENIIDESGMPKERFSAEFPKEGPSILRIQQVVRGDSAAYFCASSPQGDRGAWGANVLTFGAGSRLTVL.

The chain combines TRBV6-5 with TRBJ2-7; 7 bases are shared with TRBD2. The length of the CDR3 is 15 residues. V lost 7 bases, J lost 2 bases, and 11 bases stayed unmatched. CDR1 is MNHEY and CDR2 is SVGAGI in the germline V gene. The CDR3 coding sequence is TGTGCCAGCACTCCTTCGGGGGGTTGGCCCTACGAGCAGTACTTC. It yields the protein CASTPSGGWPYEQYF.

In this sample, this clone turned up once. This chain uses TRBV9 with TRBJ1-5; no reliable D call. Germline loops: CDR1 SGDLS, CDR2 YYNGEE. Trimming pared 2 bases from V and 4 bases from J, leaving 10 bases between. The CDR3 totals 14 residues. The CDR3 bases are TGTGCCAGCAGCGTTTCAACAGTTAATCAGCCCCAGCATTTT. The encoded protein is CASSVSTVNQPQHF.

The chain combines TRBV7-9 with TRBJ2-7, with 11 nucleotides matching TRBD2. The CDR3 consists of 13 residues. The germline gives CDR1 SEHNR, CDR2 FQNEAQ (reference sequence). CDR3 residues: CAEGTSGTYEQYF. The CDR3, as DNA: TGTGCAGAGGGGACTAGCGGTACCTACGAGCAGTACTTC.

This clone has a count of ten or more. The rearrangement links TRBV6-6 to TRBJ2-1; 7 bases agree with TRBD2. The trim removed 4 bases at V and 2 bases at J, leaving 5 bases unmatched. CDR1 is MNHNY, CDR2 SVGAGI, per germline (reference sequence). The CDR3 spans 15 residues. Here the CDR3 DNA reads TGTGCCAGCAGTTTCGGCGGGAGTGCCTACAATGAGCAGTTCTTC. This gives the protein CASSFGGSAYNEQFF.

The rearrangement links TRBV7-2 to TRBJ1-2, with D perhaps TRBD1 (5 bases). The CDR3 sequence is 13 residues long. The V end lost 5 bases, the J end lost 2 bases, and 9 bases lay between the germline ends. The germline gives CDR1 SGHTA, CDR2 FQGNSA. CDR3 nucleotides: TGTGCCAGCAGCGCGGGGGAAAACTATGGCTACACCTTC. It translates to CASSAGENYGYTF.

This clone was recorded only once. The V gene is TRBV6-5, the J gene TRBJ2-7; 10 positions agree with TRBD1. The V segment lost 2 bases and the J segment 7 bases; nucleotides outside the gene matches: 8. The CDR3 covers 15 residues. Germline lookup yields CDR1 MNHEY and CDR2 SVGAGI. DNA for the CDR3: TGTGCCAGCAGTTACGCGGGGACAGGGGTGGGAGAGCAGTACTTC. It specifies CASSYAGTGVGEQYF.

This chain connects TRBV6-1 to TRBJ2-6; possible D gene TRBD2, 6 bases. The CDR3 is 17 amino acids. Germline loops: CDR1 MNHNS, CDR2 SASEGT. Trimming removed 3 bases at V and 3 bases at J, with 15 bases between. The CDR3 here is CASSDSGDPGGANVLTF. In DNA, the CDR3 is TGTGCCAGCAGTGATTCGGGGGACCCGGGTGGGGCCAACGTCCTGACTTTC.

This chain uses TRBV7-3 with TRBJ2-3; 12 bases line up with TRBD2. Germline CDR1 SGHTA, CDR2 FQGTGA. CDR3 length: 16 residues. V dropped 5 bases and J dropped 5; count of bases not matched to a gene: 8. The CDR3, as DNA: TGTGCCAGCAGCCCCCTAGCGGGAGGGCCGGTAGATACGCAGTATTTT. It translates to CASSPLAGGPVDTQYF. The complete variable domain, with remaining parts taken from reference TRBV7-3 and TRBJ2-3, reads GAGVSQTPSNKVTEKGKYVELRCDPISGHTALYWYRQSLGQGPEFLIYFQGTGAADDSGLPNDRFFAVRPEGSVSTLKIQRTERGDSAVYLCASSPLAGGPVDTQYFGPGTRLTVL.

The CDR3 sequence: CASSRLAGSSYNEQFF. Here the CDR3 DNA reads TGTGCCAGTAGTAGATTAGCGGGGAGCTCCTACAATGAGCAGTTCTTC. V is TRBV19 and J is TRBJ2-1, with 8 positions matching TRBD2. The CDR3 has 16 amino acids. V gave up 4 bases and J gave up 0 bases; unmatched junction bases: 5. Germline loops: CDR1 LNHDA, CDR2 SQIVND (reference sequence).

V is TRBV29-1 and J is TRBJ2-6; TRBD1 aligns across 8 bases. With 6 bases clipped from V and 5 bases from J, the junction kept 12 bases outside the gene matches. CDR1 SQVTM and CDR2 ANQGSEA come from the germline V gene. There are 16 residues in the CDR3. CDR3 protein: CSVTGTGRFRANVLTF. The DNA for the CDR3 is TGCAGCGTCACCGGGACAGGCCGTTTTAGGGCCAACGTCCTGACTTTC.

This chain links TRBV7-9 with TRBJ1-3, with 9 bases matching TRBD1. CDR1 is SEHNR, CDR2 FQNEAQ, per germline (reference sequence). V was clipped by 5 bases and J by 6 bases; unmatched bases: 8. The CDR3 loop spans 15 amino acids. The CDR3, as DNA: TGTGCCAGCAGCGCGGAAGACAGGGGGTCAAACACCATATATTTT. The encoded protein is CASSAEDRGSNTIYF.

V gene TRBV10-3 combines with J gene TRBJ2-7; TRBD2 matches 8 bases. V was pared by 9 bases and J by 0 bases, with 7 bases of the junction left unmatched. The CDR3 is 14 amino acids. CDR1 and CDR2 from the germline V gene are ENHRY and SYGVKD. CDR3 sequence reads: CAIRSGTGSYEQYF. The CDR3 coding sequence is TGTGCCATTCGTAGCGGGACTGGCTCCTACGAGCAGTACTTC.

This clone was observed once. J is TRBJ1-5 and V is TRBV9; D is possibly TRBD1 (5 bases). The germline gives CDR1 SGDLS, CDR2 YYNGEE. V dropped 4 bases and J dropped 3 bases, with 11 bases sitting between them. The CDR3 runs 14 residues. The CDR3 here is CASSPGGFNQPQHF. The CDR3, as DNA: TGTGCCAGCAGCCCGGGGGGGTTCAATCAGCCCCAGCATTTT.

The chain couples TRBV13 to TRBJ2-7; 9 bases map to TRBD2. This CDR3 has 15 amino acids. The V segment lost 5 bases and the J segment 4 bases; nucleotides outside the gene matches: 9. The germline gives CDR1 PRHDT, CDR2 FYEKMQ (reference sequence). CDR3 region: CASSPGAGGPYEQYF. CDR3 nucleotide sequence: TGTGCCAGCAGCCCTGGGGCGGGGGGGCCGTACGAGCAGTACTTC.

The V gene is TRBV6-4, the J gene TRBJ1-1, with D possibly being TRBD1 (5 bases). This CDR3 has 17 amino acids. Trimming stripped 9 bases from V and 2 bases from J, with 25 bases between. Per germline, CDR1 MRHNA and CDR2 SNTAGT. The CDR3 nucleotides read TGTGCCAGATTATCGGAAGAACAGGAGAGCCCAAACACTGAAGCTTTCTTT. It encodes CARLSEEQESPNTEAFF.

The V call is TRBV7-2, the J call TRBJ2-1; D might be TRBD2 (6 bases). The CDR3 spans 14 residues. Between the trimmed V and J ends, which lost 6 bases and 7 bases, there was a span of 16 bases. Germline V gene sequence: CDR1 SGHTA, CDR2 FQGNSA. The CDR3 sequence is CASSSPAGKNEQFF. The CDR3, as DNA: TGTGCCAGCAGTTCTCCGGCGGGAAAGAATGAGCAGTTCTTC.

The chain couples TRBV7-9 to TRBJ2-7; 7 bases fit TRBD1. The length of the CDR3 is 14 residues. CDR1 and CDR2 (germline): SEHNR, FQNEAQ (reference sequence). The trim removed 0 bases at V and 2 bases at J, leaving 1 base unmatched. The CDR3 bases are TGTGCCAGCAGCTTAGCCGGGACAGCCTACGAGCAGTACTTC. Its translation: CASSLAGTAYEQYF.

The chain uses TRBV6-6 and TRBJ1-4; 12 bases line up with TRBD1. Germline V CDR1 and CDR2: MNHNY, SVGAGI (reference sequence). With V trimmed by 5 bases and J by 5 bases, 9 bases remained unmatched. The CDR3 is made up of 17 amino acids. Written as DNA, the CDR3 is TGTGCCAGCAGTCCCGGGACAGGGGGCGCCTTCAATGAAAAACTGTTTTTT. Protein product: CASSPGTGGAFNEKLFF.

V usage is TRBV19 and J usage is TRBJ1-2, with TRBD1 matching over 8 bases. The CDR3 spans 12 residues. Germline CDR1 LNHDA, CDR2 SQIVND (reference sequence). Unmatched junction bases numbered 5, after V lost 6 bases and J lost 8 bases. CDR3 nucleotides: TGTGCCAGTAGAGGACAGGGACGCGGCTACACCTTC. Protein product: CASRGQGRGYTF.

The chain couples TRBV12-3 or TRBV12-4 to TRBJ1-1; no definite D call. Trimming removed 3 bases from V and 1 base from J, with 6 bases in between. The CDR3 length is 13 residues. The CDR3 loop is CASSFHGNTEAFF. The CDR3 DNA follows: TGTGCCAGCAGTTTCCACGGGAACACTGAAGCTTTCTTT.

The CDR3 sequence is CSVQVLGTNTYEQYF. The CDR3 bases are TGCAGCGTCCAAGTGTTGGGGACAAATACATACGAGCAGTACTTC. V is TRBV29-1 and J is TRBJ2-7, with D possibly being TRBD1 (6 bases). Trimming left V 6 bases short and J 4 bases short, with 22 bases between. The germline gives CDR1 SQVTM, CDR2 ANQGSEA. This CDR3 contains 15 residues.

This clone was detected a few times. This chain joins TRBV11-2 and TRBJ2-1; the match to TRBD2 covers 12 bases. This CDR3 has 15 amino acids. CDR1 is SGHAT and CDR2 is FQNNGV in the germline V gene. V shed 5 bases, J shed 5 bases, and the junction held 4 bases outside the gene matches. CDR3 sequence reads: CASSPWTSGDNEQFF. The CDR3 coding sequence is TGTGCCAGCAGCCCTTGGACTAGCGGGGACAATGAGCAGTTCTTC.

This chain uses TRBV4-1 with TRBJ1-1, with 8 bases fitting TRBD1. V shed 0 bases and J 11 bases; nucleotides not matched to a gene: 8. The CDR3 is made up of 14 amino acids. Germline assignment: CDR1 MGHRA and CDR2 YSYEKL. CDR3 sequence: CASSQEIPTGAAFF. In nucleotides, the CDR3 is TGCGCCAGCAGCCAAGAGATCCCGACAGGGGCCGCTTTCTTT.